This T cell receptor beta chain came from a study of blood T cell repertoires in COVID-19. Study context: The samples span acute and convalescent COVID-19 from the United States, Italy and Spain. Nucleic acid was either cDNA or gDNA, and it came from T cells, B-cell-depleted T cells, or PBMCs.

As processed by the authors: Reference gene primers were amplified, and this amplification served to estimate nucleated cell counts. Data came from immunoSEQ multiplex PCR; TCRdb stores just in-frame clones and leaves some out. Clone size and V and J calls were adopted from that table, with D and trimming inferred from the DNA. The data show about 200,000 clones, with around 75% seen just once and approximately 5% held by the top ten. In this sample, this clone turned up a few times. The sample carries other DNA sequences with the same CDR3. CDR1 and CDR2 (germline): SGDLS, YYNGEE. There are 15 residues in the CDR3. The V end was cut by 0 bases, the J end by 3 bases, with 9 bases between.

Sequenced: peripheral blood. The sequence came from a human donor in a cohort sampled during active COVID-19. This chain connects TRBV9 to TRBJ2-2; maybe TRBD1 (5 bases). The CDR3 spells CASSVGQGYTGELFF. DNA of the CDR3: TGTGCCAGCAGCGTAGGTCAGGGTTACACCGGGGAGCTGTTTTTT.